This paragraph covers one T cell receptor beta chain sequence. Its matching antigen is unknown. These data belong to a study of CD8 T cells in Susac syndrome. Study-wide results and caveats: The CD4+ T cell repertoires, which came from Susac syndrome patients, showed no sign of clonal expansion.

RNA in amounts of roughly 0.5 to 1 ug was reverse transcribed with random hexamers. Coverage of TCR beta CDR3 amplification by immunoSEQ multiplex PCR extended to 54 Vbeta and 13 Jbeta. TCRdb passed the immunoSEQ multiplex PCR reads through MiXCR, listing each CDR3 protein once. Of roughly 190,000 distinct CDR3 sequences listed, almost 96% were seen once; the top ten hold roughly 0.093%. V lost 1 base, J lost 1 base, and 10 bases lay in between. The CDR3 has 15 amino acids. Germline V gene lookup returns CDR1 SEHNR and CDR2 FQNEAQ (reference sequence). Specimen: CD4+ T cells from PBMCs. The clonotype originates from a human donor with Susac syndrome. This chain joins TRBV7-9 and TRBJ2-5; tentatively, D is TRBD2 (5 bases). The CDR3 reads CASSLDLGVQETQYF. The DNA of the CDR3 is TGTGCCAGCAGCTTAGACCTCGGGGTCCAAGAGACCCAGTACTTC.